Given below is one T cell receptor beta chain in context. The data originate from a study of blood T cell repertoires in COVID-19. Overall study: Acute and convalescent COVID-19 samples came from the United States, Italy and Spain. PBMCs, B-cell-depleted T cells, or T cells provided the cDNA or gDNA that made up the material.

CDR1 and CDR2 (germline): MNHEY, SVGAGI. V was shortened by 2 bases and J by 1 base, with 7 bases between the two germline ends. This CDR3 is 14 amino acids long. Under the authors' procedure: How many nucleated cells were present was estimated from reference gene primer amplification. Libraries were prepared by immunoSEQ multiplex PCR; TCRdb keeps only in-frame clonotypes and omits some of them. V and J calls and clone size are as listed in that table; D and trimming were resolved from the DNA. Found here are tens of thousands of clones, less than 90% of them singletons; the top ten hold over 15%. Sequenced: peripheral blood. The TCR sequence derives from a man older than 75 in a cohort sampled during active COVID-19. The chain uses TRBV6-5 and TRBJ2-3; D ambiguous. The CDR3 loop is CASSYGGRTDTQYF. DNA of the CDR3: TGTGCCAGCAGTTACGGCGGCCGCACAGATACGCAGTATTTT.